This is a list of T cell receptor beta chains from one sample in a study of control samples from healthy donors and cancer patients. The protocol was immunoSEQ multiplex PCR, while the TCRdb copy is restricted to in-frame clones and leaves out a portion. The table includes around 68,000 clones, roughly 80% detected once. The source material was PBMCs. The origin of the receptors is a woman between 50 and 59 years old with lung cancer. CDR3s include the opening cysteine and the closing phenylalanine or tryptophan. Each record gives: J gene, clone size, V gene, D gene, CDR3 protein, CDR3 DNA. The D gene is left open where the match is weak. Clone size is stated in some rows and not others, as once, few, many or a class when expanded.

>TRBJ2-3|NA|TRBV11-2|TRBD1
CASKFDRGEGNTQYF
TGTGCCAGCAAGTTCGACAGGGGGGAAGGAAATACGCAGTATTTT
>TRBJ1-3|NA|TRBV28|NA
CASSSSGSGNTIYF
TGTGCCAGCAGTTCCAGCGGATCTGGAAACACCATATATTTT
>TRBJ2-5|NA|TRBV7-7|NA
CASSPKAETGLETQYF
TGTGCCAGCAGCCCCAAAGCGGAGACAGGTTTAGAGACCCAGTACTTC
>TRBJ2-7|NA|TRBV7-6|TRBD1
CASSSTGGYEQYF
TGTGCCAGCAGCTCCACAGGGGGCTACGAGCAGTACTTC
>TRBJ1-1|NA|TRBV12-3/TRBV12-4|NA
CASSDGPYTEAFF
TGTGCCAGCAGTGACGGGCCTTACACTGAAGCTTTCTTT
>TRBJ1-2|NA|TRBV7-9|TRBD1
CASGTDYGYTF
TGTGCCAGTGGGACAGACTATGGCTACACCTTC
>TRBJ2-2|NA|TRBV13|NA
CASSSPVAVVGGELFF
TGTGCCAGCAGCTCTCCTGTCGCAGTTGTGGGCGGGGAGCTGTTTTTT
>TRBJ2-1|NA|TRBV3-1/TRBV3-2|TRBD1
CASSPPGQVYNEQFF
TGTGCCAGCAGCCCCCCGGGACAGGTATACAATGAGCAGTTCTTC
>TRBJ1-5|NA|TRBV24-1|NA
CATSDSGGTGQPQHF
TGTGCCACCAGTGATTCGGGGGGAACGGGACAGCCCCAGCATTTT
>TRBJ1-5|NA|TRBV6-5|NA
CASSYQTGGWPQHF
TGTGCCAGCAGTTACCAGACAGGCGGTTGGCCCCAGCATTTT
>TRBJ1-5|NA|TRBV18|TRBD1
CASSPTGDQPQHF
TGTGCCAGCTCGCCCACAGGGGACCAGCCCCAGCATTTT
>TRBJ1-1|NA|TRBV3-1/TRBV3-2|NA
CASSQIDPQGGLNTEAFF
TGTGCCAGCAGCCAAATCGATCCACAAGGGGGACTGAACACTGAAGCTTTCTTT
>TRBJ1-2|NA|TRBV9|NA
CASSVGGGGYGYTF
TGTGCCAGCAGCGTAGGAGGAGGGGGGTATGGCTACACCTTC
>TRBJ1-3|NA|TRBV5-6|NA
CASSLWRSRFPFSGNTIYF
TGTGCCAGCAGCTTATGGCGGAGTCGTTTCCCGTTCTCTGGAAACACCATATATTTT
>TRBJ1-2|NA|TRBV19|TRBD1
CASRRGDRENLRLYGYTF
TGTGCCAGTAGAAGAGGTGACAGGGAAAACCTTCGCCTCTATGGCTACACCTTC
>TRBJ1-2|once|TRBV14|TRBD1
CASSQDSLMGGQWDGYTF
TGTGCCAGCAGCCAAGATAGCCTTATGGGGGGACAGTGGGATGGCTACACCTTC
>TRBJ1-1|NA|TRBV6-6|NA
CASSLGEAFF
TGTGCCAGCAGTTTAGGGGAAGCTTTCTTT
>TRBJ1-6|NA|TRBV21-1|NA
CASLRGSYNSPLHF
TGTGCCAGCTTAAGGGGCTCCTATAATTCACCCCTCCACTTT
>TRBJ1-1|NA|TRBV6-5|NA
CASSLGVGGITEAFF
TGTGCCAGCAGTTTAGGGGTTGGGGGGATCACTGAAGCTTTCTTT
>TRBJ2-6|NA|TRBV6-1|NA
CASSVGTSLGANVLTF
TGTGCCAGCAGTGTCGGGACTTCTCTTGGGGCCAACGTCCTGACTTTC
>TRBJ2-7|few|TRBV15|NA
CATSRELPGVSSYEQYF
TGTGCCACCAGCAGAGAATTACCGGGCGTAAGCTCCTACGAGCAGTACTTC
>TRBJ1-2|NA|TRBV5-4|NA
CASSLDGPYGYTF
TGTGCCAGCAGCTTGGATGGACCGTATGGCTACACCTTC
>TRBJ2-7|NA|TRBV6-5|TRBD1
CASRQGSYEQYF
TGTGCCAGCAGACAGGGGAGTTACGAGCAGTACTTC
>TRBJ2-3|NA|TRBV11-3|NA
CASRGPDTQYF
TGTGCCAGCAGAGGGCCAGATACGCAGTATTTT
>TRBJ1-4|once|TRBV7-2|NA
CASSYRATNEKLFF
TGTGCCAGCAGCTACAGGGCTACTAATGAAAAACTGTTTTTT
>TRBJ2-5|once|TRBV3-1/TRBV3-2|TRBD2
CASSQERLEAGGQHQETQYF
TGTGCCAGCAGCCAAGAGCGGTTGGAAGCGGGGGGGCAACACCAAGAGACCCAGTACTTC
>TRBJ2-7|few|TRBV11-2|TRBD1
CASSSGTGGTYEQYF
TGTGCCAGCAGCTCGGGGACAGGGGGCACCTACGAGCAGTACTTC
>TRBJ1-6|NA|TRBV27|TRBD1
CASKQGATYNSPLHF
TGTGCCAGCAAACAGGGGGCAACCTATAATTCACCCCTCCACTTT
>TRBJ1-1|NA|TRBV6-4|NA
CASRGGNTEAFF
TGTGCCAGCAGAGGGGGGAACACTGAAGCTTTCTTT
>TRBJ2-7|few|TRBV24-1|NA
CATSDPRASFHEQYF
TGTGCCACCAGTGACCCTAGGGCCTCCTTCCACGAGCAGTACTTC
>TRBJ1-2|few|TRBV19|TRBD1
CASSIADRGHRYTF
TGTGCCAGTAGTATAGCCGACAGGGGGCATCGCTACACCTTC
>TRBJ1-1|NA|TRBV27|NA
CASSLSGRLAEAFF
TGTGCCAGCAGTTTATCCGGGAGACTCGCTGAAGCTTTCTTT
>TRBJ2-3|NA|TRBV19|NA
CASSIRTGFTDTQYF
TGTGCCAGTAGTATTCGGACTGGTTTCACAGATACGCAGTATTTT
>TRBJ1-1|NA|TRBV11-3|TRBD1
CASSLAGQGFMNTEAFF
TGTGCCAGCAGCTTAGCGGGACAGGGATTCATGAACACTGAAGCTTTCTTT
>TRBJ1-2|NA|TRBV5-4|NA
CASSSGTRDSYGYTF
TGTGCCAGCAGCTCAGGGACCAGGGATAGCTATGGCTACACCTTC
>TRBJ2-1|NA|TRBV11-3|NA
CASSPSPDNEQFF
TGTGCCAGCAGCCCGTCGCCAGACAATGAGCAGTTCTTC
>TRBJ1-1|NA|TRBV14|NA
CASSQGTRSSEAFF
TGTGCCAGCAGCCAAGGAACGAGAAGTAGTGAAGCTTTCTTT
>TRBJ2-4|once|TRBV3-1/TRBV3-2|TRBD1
CASSRQGATKNIQYF
TGTGCCAGCAGCCGACAGGGGGCTACCAAAAACATTCAGTACTTC
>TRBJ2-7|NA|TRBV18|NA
CASSPYGQTYEQYF
TGTGCCAGCTCACCATACGGACAGACCTACGAGCAGTACTTC
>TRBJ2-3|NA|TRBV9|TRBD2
CASSVPAGGSTDTQYF
TGTGCCAGCAGCGTACCAGCGGGGGGGAGCACAGATACGCAGTATTTT
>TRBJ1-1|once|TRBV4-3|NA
CASSQNMDTEAFF
TGCGCCAGCAGCCAAAACATGGACACTGAAGCTTTCTTT
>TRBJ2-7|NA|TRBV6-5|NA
CASSSGGRYYEQYF
TGTGCCAGCAGTTCTGGCGGACGGTACTACGAGCAGTACTTC
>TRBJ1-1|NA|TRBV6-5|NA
CASSKDPRRDTEAFF
TGTGCCAGCAGTAAGGACCCCAGGCGGGACACTGAAGCTTTCTTT
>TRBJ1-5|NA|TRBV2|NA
CASSRGINQPQHF
TGTGCCAGCAGTAGGGGGATCAATCAGCCCCAGCATTTT
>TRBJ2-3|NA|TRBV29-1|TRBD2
CSVESGGPSTDTQYF
TGCAGCGTTGAGAGCGGGGGGCCTAGCACAGATACGCAGTATTTT
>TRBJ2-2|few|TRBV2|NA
CASRGGNTGELFF
TGTGCCAGCAGGGGGGGGAACACCGGGGAGCTGTTTTTT
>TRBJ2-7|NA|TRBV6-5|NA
CASRLQSYEQYF
TGTGCCAGCCGACTCCAGTCCTACGAGCAGTACTTC
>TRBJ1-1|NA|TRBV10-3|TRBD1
CAISERTGATEAFF
TGTGCCATCAGTGAGAGGACAGGGGCCACTGAAGCTTTCTTT
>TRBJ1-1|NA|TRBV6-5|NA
CASSYGGEAFF
TGTGCCAGCAGTTATGGGGGAGAAGCTTTCTTT
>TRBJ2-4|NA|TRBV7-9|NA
CASSRTGVNIQYF
TGTGCCAGCAGCCGCACGGGGGTCAACATTCAGTACTTC
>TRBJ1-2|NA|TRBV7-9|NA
CASSLGGGQGYTF
TGTGCCAGCAGCTTAGGTGGAGGGCAAGGCTACACCTTC
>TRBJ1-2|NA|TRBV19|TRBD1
CASTHPRGHGYTF
TGTGCCAGTACCCATCCCAGGGGGCATGGCTACACCTTC
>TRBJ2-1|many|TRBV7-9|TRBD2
CASSSGLAGREQFF
TGTGCCAGCAGCTCGGGACTAGCGGGGAGAGAGCAGTTCTTC
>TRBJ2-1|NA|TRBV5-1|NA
CASSLRQDGKFYNEQFF
TGCGCCAGCAGCTTAAGACAGGACGGAAAATTCTACAATGAGCAGTTCTTC
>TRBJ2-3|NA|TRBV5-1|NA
CASSGGTGADTQYF
TGCGCCAGCAGCGGGGGGACCGGGGCAGATACGCAGTATTTT